The text below deals with one T cell receptor (beta chain). The data stem from a study of T-cell memory formation after mild COVID-19. The CDR3 runs 12 residues. V dropped 6 bases and J dropped 14 bases, with 20 bases sitting between them. Germline lookup yields CDR1 DFQATT and CDR2 SNEGSKA (reference sequence). TCRdb recomputed calls from the 5' RACE reads with MiXCR, one row per CDR3 protein. The table includes a few hundred thousand distinct CDR3 sequences, 15% to 20% detected once. The source of this sequence is a man in his late teens or twenties who had mild COVID-19 (a few samples of this study predate the infection). Cell type and time point are not known. The rearrangement joins TRBV20-1 to TRBJ2-1; no clear D gene. The sequencing input was PBMCs or a T cell subset sorted from them (not recorded which). CDR3 in amino acids: CSAPLDLRSEFF. The CDR3 DNA follows: TGCAGTGCCCCCCTTGATCTCAGGTCAGAGTTCTTC.